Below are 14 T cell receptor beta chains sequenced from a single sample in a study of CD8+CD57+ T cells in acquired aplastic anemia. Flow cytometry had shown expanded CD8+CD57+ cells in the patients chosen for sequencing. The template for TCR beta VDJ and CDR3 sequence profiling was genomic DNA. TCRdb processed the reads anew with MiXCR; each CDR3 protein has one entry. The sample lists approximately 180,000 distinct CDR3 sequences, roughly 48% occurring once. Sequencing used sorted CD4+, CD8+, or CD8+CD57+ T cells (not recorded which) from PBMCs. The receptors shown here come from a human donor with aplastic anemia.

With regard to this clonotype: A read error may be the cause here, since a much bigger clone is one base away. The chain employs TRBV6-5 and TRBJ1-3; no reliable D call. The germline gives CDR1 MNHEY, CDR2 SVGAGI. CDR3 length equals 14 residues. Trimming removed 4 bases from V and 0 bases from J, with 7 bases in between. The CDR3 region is CASSCPDSGNTIYF. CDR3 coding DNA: TGTGCCAGCAGTTGCCCAGACTCTGGAAACACCATATATTTT.

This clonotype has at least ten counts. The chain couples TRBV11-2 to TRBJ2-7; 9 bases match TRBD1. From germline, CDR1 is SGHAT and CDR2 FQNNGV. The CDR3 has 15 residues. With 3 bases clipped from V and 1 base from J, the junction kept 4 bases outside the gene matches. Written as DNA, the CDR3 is TGTGCCAGCAGCTTCCCGGGACAGGGTTCCTACGAGCAGTACTTC. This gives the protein CASSFPGQGSYEQYF.

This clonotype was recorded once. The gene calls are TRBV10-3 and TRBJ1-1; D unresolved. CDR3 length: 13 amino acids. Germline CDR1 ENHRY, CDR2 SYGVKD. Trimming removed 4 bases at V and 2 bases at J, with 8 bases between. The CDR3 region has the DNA TGTGCCATCAGTGGCGCACGTAACACTGAAGCTTTCTTT. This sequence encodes CAISGARNTEAFF.

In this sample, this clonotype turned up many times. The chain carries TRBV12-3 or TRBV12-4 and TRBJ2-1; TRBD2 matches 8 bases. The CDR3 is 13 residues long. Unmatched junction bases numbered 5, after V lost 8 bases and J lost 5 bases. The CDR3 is CASGTSSHNEQFF. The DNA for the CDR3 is TGTGCCAGCGGGACTAGTTCCCACAATGAGCAGTTCTTC.

CDR3 coding DNA: TGCAGTGCTAGAGAATCCGGGACAGGAGAGACCCAGTACTTC. Protein: CSARESGTGETQYF. V and J are TRBV20-1 and TRBJ2-5, with 8 nucleotides matching TRBD1. V gave up 0 bases and J gave up 4 bases; unmatched junction bases: 4. Germline V CDR1 and CDR2: DFQATT, SNEGSKA (reference sequence). The CDR3 contains 14 residues.

DNA of the CDR3: TGTGCCAGCAGCTTCACCCTCTCGGACGAGCAGTACTTC. Translating gives CASSFTLSDEQYF. V and J are TRBV7-8 and TRBJ2-7; D is unresolved. CDR1 is SGHVS and CDR2 is FQNEAQ in the germline V gene. There are 13 residues in the CDR3. Trimming shortened V by 3 bases and J by 5 bases, and 11 bases separated the two germline ends.

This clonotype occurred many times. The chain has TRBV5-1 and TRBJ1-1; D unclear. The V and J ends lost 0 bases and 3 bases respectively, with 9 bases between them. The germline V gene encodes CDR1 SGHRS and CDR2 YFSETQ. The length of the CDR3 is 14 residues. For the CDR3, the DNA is TGCGCCAGCAGCTTGGCCGGGTATGACACTGAAGCTTTCTTT. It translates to CASSLAGYDTEAFF.

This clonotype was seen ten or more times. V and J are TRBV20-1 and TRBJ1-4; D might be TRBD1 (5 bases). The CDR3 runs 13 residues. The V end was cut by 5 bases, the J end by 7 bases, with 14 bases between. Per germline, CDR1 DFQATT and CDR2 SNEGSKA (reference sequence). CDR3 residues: CSAGPGLSEKLFF. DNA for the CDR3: TGCAGTGCTGGCCCGGGACTAAGTGAAAAACTGTTTTTT.

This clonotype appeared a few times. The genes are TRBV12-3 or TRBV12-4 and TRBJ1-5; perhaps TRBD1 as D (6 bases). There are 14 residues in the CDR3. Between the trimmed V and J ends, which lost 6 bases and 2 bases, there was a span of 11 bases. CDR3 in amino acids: CASRPEGGNQPQHF. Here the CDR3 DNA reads TGTGCCAGCAGACCCGAGGGGGGCAATCAGCCCCAGCATTTT.

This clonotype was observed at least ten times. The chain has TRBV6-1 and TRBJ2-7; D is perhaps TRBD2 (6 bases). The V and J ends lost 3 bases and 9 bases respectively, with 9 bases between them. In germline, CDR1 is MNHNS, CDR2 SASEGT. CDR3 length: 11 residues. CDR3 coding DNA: TGTGCCAGCAGTGAGGAGGGCTGGCAGTACTTC. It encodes CASSEEGWQYF.

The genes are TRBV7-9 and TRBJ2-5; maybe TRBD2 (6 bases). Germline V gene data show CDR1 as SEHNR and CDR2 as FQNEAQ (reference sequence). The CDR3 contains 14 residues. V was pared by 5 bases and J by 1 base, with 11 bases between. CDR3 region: CASSQGGIQETQYF. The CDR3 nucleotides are TGTGCCAGCAGCCAGGGAGGTATCCAAGAGACCCAGTACTTC.

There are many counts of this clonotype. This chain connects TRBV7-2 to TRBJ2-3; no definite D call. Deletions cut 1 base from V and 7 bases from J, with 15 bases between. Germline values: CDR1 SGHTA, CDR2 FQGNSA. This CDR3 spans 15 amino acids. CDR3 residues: CASSLDLGWGNTQYF. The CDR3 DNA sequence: TGTGCCAGCAGCTTAGACCTAGGATGGGGAAATACGCAGTATTTT.

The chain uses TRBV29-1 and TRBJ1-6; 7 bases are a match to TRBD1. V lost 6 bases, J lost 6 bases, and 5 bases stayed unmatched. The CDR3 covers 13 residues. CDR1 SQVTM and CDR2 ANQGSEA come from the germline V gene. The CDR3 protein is CSVGDSSNSPLHF. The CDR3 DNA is TGCAGCGTCGGGGACAGTTCTAATTCACCCCTCCACTTT. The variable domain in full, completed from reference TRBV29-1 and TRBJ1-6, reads SAVISQKPSRDICQRGTSLTIQCQVDSQVTMMFWYRQQPGQSLTLIATANQGSEATYESGFVIDKFPISRPNLTFSTLTVSNMSPEDSSIYLCSVGDSSNSPLHFGNGTRLTVT.

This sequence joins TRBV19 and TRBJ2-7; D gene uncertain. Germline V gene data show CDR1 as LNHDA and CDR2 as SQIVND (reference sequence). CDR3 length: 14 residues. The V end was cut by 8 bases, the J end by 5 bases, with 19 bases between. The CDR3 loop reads CASSQTGIEDEQYF. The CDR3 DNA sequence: TGTGCCAGTTCCCAAACGGGTATAGAGGACGAGCAGTACTTC.